The source of this T cell receptor beta chain is a study of T-cell reconstitution after alpha-beta-depleted transplantation in children (dated by TCRdb to 2016 to 2017). Study-level background: Using TCR repertoire profiling, the study followed T-cell immune reconstitution in a quantitative way in children after TCRalphabeta/CD19-depleted allogeneic hematopoietic cell transplantation. Beyond this particular receptor, the publication reports: In some patients, the high TCRbeta diversity seen at day 60 was put down to recipient T cells and intrathymic progenitors that had survived conditioning. Over the following months the frequencies of hyperexpanded clones went down, and after one year T-cell counts and TCRbeta diversity were mostly credited to newly produced T cells. The apparently early alphabetaT-cell count recovery about two months after transplant was reportedly dependent on only several hundred rapidly expanded clones derived from non-depleted graft cells.

As regards this clonotype: Its recognized antigen is unknown. No base qualities exist here, and no much larger clone lies one base off it.

Sample treatment or condition, as interpreted from the label and publication: allogeneic hematopoietic cell transplantation with graft depleted of TCRalphabeta T cells and CD19 B cells. The children who served as transplant recipients had been given grafts of TCRalphabeta/CD19-depleted allogeneic hematopoietic cells. The receptor library was made with PCR. The sequencer was an Illumina HiSeq 2500. To normalize quantification of the TCRbeta repertoire, the TCR libraries were built with molecular barcoding that relied on unique molecular identifiers. TCRdb took the public reads, trimmed them with fastp at Q25, ran MiXCR for clone calling and kept in-frame beta chains. Rows are combined by CDR3 protein, so each entry shows the most common genes and DNA. Counted in this sample were hundreds of thousands of distinct CDR3 sequences; around a sixth of them appeared once. The ten largest make up 43% of the sample.

V is trimmed back by 4 bases and J by 6 bases, and the junction contains 2 bases that no gene match accounts for. Taken from cysteine to phenylalanine, the CDR3 has 13 residues. The only DNA kept is the CDR3, 39 bases in frame from the first base. Via the germline V gene, CDR1 is SGHTA and CDR2 FQGNSA. The sequencing used PBMCs, mostly from graft donor cells, collected 360 days after TCRalphabeta/CD19-depleted stem cell transplant. This receptor was identified in a male patient between 2 and 15 years old who had a stem cell transplant for acute lymphoblastic leukemia, so the T cells may come from the graft donor. The rearranged segments are TRBV7-2 and TRBJ1-5; the junction holds 8 bases that match TRBD1. The nucleotides read TGTGCCAGCAGCTCTGACAGGGGTCAGCCCCAGCATTTT. This sequence encodes CASSSDRGQPQHF.